This T cell receptor beta chain was observed in a study of blood T cell repertoires in COVID-19 (dated by TCRdb to between 2020 and 2021). For the wider study: Samples covering the acute and convalescent phases of COVID-19 were provided by collaborators in the United States, Italy and Spain. The repertoires were released in a freely available public database intended as a resource for research on the immune response to SARS-CoV-2. Sample metadata almost always included a de-identified subject ID, COVID-19 status, age in years and sex. HLA class I and class II types, where available, came from metadata supplied by the sample provider rather than from assay-based typing. The dataset comprised deeply sampled blood TCRbeta repertoires from subjects exposed to, actively infected with, or recovered from COVID-19. The samples were drawn from two sources: the first 160 participants of the ongoing ImmuneRACE study, and 1,000 to 1,500 subjects contributed by 6 global collaborators. The material from the prospective study consisted of cDNA or gDNA derived from T cells, B-cell-depleted T cells, or PBMCs. Results and caveats for the whole study, not just this receptor: Clinical and demographic metadata were provided uncurated, with the amount varying by source and participant.

Remarks on this clone: Its antigen has not been determined. The record has no base qualities; no much larger clone is one base away.

The collaborating institutions used their own protocols to collect whole blood in K2EDTA tubes. Collaborator samples were shipped for TCRbeta analysis as frozen whole blood, isolated PBMCs, or DNA extracted from either sample type. TCRbeta CDR3 regions were amplified from genomic DNA using the immunoSEQ Assay, a bias-controlled multiplex PCR. Per the source publication's procedure: Nucleated cell counts per sample were estimated from amplification of reference gene primers within the assay. To quantify the absolute abundance of each unique TCRbeta CDR3 rearrangement, sequence reads were collapsed and filtered. For each sample, productive Simpson clonality was calculated as the square root of Simpson's diversity index over productive rearrangements. What TCRdb holds here is the immuneACCESS table cut down to in-frame rearrangements. Part of the clones is not present; checked against another copy, under half of the missing clones reflect an unresolved V gene, and the others are unexplained. V, J and clone size reflect that table, while D and trimming were determined from the DNA. The sample records roughly 53,000 clones, around 86% of which are singletons. Clones ranked in the top ten supply over 25% of the sample.

In the germline V gene, CDR1 corresponds to MNHEY and CDR2 to SVGAGI. From its cysteine to its phenylalanine, the CDR3 spans 15 amino acids. Only the CDR3 part of the read is kept: 45 bases, read in frame from the first base. V loses 5 bases at its end and J loses 2 bases; junction bases beyond the gene matches: 7. The chain was built from TRBV6-5 and TRBJ2-3; 7 of the junction bases match TRBD1. Sequenced material: peripheral blood. The sequence came from a human donor in a cohort sampled during active COVID-19. The CDR3: CASSHRGYSTDTQYF. In nucleotide form, the sequence is TGTGCCAGCAGTCACAGGGGATACTCCACAGATACGCAGTATTTT.